This TCR beta chain is drawn from a study of T cells after yellow fever vaccination. Conversion of TCR transcripts into cDNA relied on 5'RACE template switching, which added a universal primer site and UMIs. MiXCR, applied by TCRdb to the 5' RACE reads, yields one record per CDR3 protein. The table records 300,000 or so distinct CDR3 sequences, 6.8% of them present only once. Notes on the study in general: The study re-detected most primary-vaccination clones after the booster (roughly 95% CD4, approximately 87% CD8). Faster peaking, at day 5 versus 15, marked a secondary response that was weaker.

From germline, CDR1 is SGHTA and CDR2 FQGNSA. The CDR3 runs to 16 residues. The junction had 10 bases not matched to a gene; V was cut back by 5 bases and J by 5 bases. To note about this clonotype: No antigen is known for it.

The specimen was PBMCs, collected approximately 40 days after the first yellow fever vaccination. This sequence originates from a man aged 18-30 years who received the YFV17D yellow fever vaccine. The V gene is TRBV7-2, the J gene TRBJ2-2, with 8 bases lining up with TRBD2. The CDR3 spells CASSPGGARGTGELFF. In DNA, the CDR3 is TGTGCCAGCAGCCCGGGGGGGGCAAGGGGGACCGGGGAGCTGTTTTTT.